The following is a T cell receptor beta chain sequence with its context. Its cognate antigen is unknown. This entry comes from a study of cytomegalovirus exposure and HLA in healthy donors. The study's findings and limits: Cytomegalovirus-associated TCR beta chains were listed, numbering some 150.

Sequencing used immunoSEQ multiplex PCR; TCRdb keeps in-frame clones, though not all of them. This table holds roughly 50,000 clones, approximately 92% found once. The V gene end was trimmed by 0 bases and the J gene end by 4 bases; junction bases not matched to a gene: 9. Germline-derived CDR1 and CDR2 are SGHNT and YYREEE (reference sequence). The length of the CDR3 is 17 residues. The material sequenced was PBMCs. This TCR came from a man between 18 and 35 years old in good health and CMV-seronegative. The chain combines TRBV5-4 with TRBJ2-3, with 9 bases fitting TRBD2. This CDR3 is CASSLGELAGGADTQYF. The DNA for the CDR3 is TGTGCCAGCAGCTTGGGGGAATTGGCGGGAGGGGCAGATACGCAGTATTTT.